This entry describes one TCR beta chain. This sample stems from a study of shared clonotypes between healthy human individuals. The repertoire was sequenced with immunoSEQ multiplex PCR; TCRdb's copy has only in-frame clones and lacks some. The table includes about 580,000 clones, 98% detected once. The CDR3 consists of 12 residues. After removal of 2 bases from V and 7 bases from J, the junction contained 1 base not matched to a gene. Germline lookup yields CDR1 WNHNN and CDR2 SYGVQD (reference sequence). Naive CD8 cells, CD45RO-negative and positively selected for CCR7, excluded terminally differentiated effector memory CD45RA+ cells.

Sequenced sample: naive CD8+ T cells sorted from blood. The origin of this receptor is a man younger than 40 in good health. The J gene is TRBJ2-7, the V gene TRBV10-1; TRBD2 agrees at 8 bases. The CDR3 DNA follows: TGCGCCAGCAGTGAGCCGGGGGGGGAGCAGTACTTC. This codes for CASSEPGGEQYF.